This record looks at one TCR beta chain sequence and its context. Antigen: not known. This entry comes from a study of cytomegalovirus exposure and HLA in healthy donors. The method was immunoSEQ multiplex PCR; TCRdb's version includes in-frame clones alone and lacks a portion of them. The profile shows approximately 120,000 clones, about 87% of them singletons. Findings and limits, study-wide: Associated with cytomegalovirus, according to the listing, were 150 to 200 TCR beta chains. Rare TCR sequences predominated, though certain public TCRs were found in many donors. The tendency of first-cohort TCR clusters to co-occur in the roughly 120 validation repertoires was the finding of a later analysis.

It was the approximately 120-subject validation cohort, separate from the roughly 700-subject first cohort, to which the donors belonged. J lost 8 bases, V lost 1 base, and 10 bases had no gene match. CDR1 and CDR2 from the germline V gene are SGHAT and FQNNGV. The CDR3 length is 15 residues. The material sequenced was PBMCs. The TCR originated in a woman aged 18-29 years in good health and CMV-seronegative. The chain links TRBV11-2 to TRBJ1-2, with 7 nucleotides matching TRBD1. DNA of the CDR3: TGTGCCAGCAGCTTAGTAACAGGGGCGGTCGGGGGCTACACCTTC. Protein sequence: CASSLVTGAVGGYTF. Supplemented by reference TRBV11-2 and TRBJ1-2, the full variable domain reads EAGVAQSPRYKIIEKRQSVAFWCNPISGHATLYWYQQILGQGPKLLIQFQNNGVVDDSQLPKDRFSAERLKGVDSTLKIQPAKLEDSAVYLCASSLVTGAVGGYTFGSGTRLTVV.